The 26 T cell receptor beta chains given below trace back to one sample, sequenced in a study of tumor-infiltrating lymphocytes in primary liver carcinoma. A primer matching the constant region was used to make TCR beta cDNA from approximately 0.45 ug of total RNA. Researchers made the TCR beta libraries by running three nested multiplex PCR rounds with slightly modified ARM-PCR. Each of the first two PCR rounds ran roughly 9 cycles with TRBV1-TRBV30 forward and C-beta reverse primers. TCRdb recomputed calls from the multiplex PCR reads with MiXCR, one row per CDR3 protein. Among about 84,000 distinct CDR3 sequences listed, more than 65% were seen once. Without any cell sorting, about 20-31 mg of bulk tissue yielded co-extracted RNA and DNA. The sample was liver tumor tissue from sampling region 1. Regarding subset: tumor region T1, superior pole. The receptors here all came from a man aged 35 to 55 with primary liver carcinoma and hepatitis B virus infection.

The V gene is TRBV11-2, the J gene TRBJ2-1, with 9 bases matching TRBD2. The CDR3 covers 16 residues. Germline assignment: CDR1 SGHAT and CDR2 FQNNGV. Losses at the gene ends were 4 bases for V and 15 bases for J; bases not matched to a gene: 19. The CDR3 DNA reads TGTGCCAGCAGCTACTCTTCGACAAGCGGGAGGAGCGGCGGGTTCTTC. Translating gives CASSYSSTSGRSGGFF. Drawing the rest from reference TRBV11-2 and TRBJ2-1, the complete variable domain is EAGVAQSPRYKIIEKRQSVAFWCNPISGHATLYWYQQILGQGPKLLIQFQNNGVVDDSQLPKDRFSAERLKGVDSTLKIQPAKLEDSAVYLCASSYSSTSGRSGGFFGPGTRLTVL.

Worth noting for this clonotype: A much larger clone differs from this one at a single base, so this may be a read error. CDR3 loop: CTWSAMKREARYNEQFF. CDR3 in DNA: TGTACCTGGAGCGCCATGAAGCGGGAGGCCCGCTACAATGAGCAGTTCTTC. The chain couples TRBV30 to TRBJ2-1; TRBD2 agrees at 9 bases. Germline V gene lookup returns CDR1 GTSNPN and CDR2 SVGIG (reference sequence). The CDR3 consists of 17 residues.

This clonotype was observed many times. This chain joins TRBV10-3 and TRBJ1-1; D unclear. The germline V gene encodes CDR1 ENHRY and CDR2 SYGVKD. The CDR3 contains 13 residues. Trimming cost V 6 bases and J 5 bases, with 13 bases left between them. The CDR3 sequence: CAISSGSGTEAFF. The CDR3 nucleotides read TGTGCCATCAGCTCGGGGAGTGGGACTGAAGCTTTCTTT.

The count of this clonotype is one. The junction shows a germline mismatch at one end, possibly a read error. The chain carries TRBV11-1 and TRBJ2-1; the match to TRBD2 covers 7 bases. Germline lookup yields CDR1 SGHAT and CDR2 FQDESV (reference sequence). The CDR3 totals 16 residues. The CDR3 spells CASSCIPGGGYNEEFF. CDR3 bases: TGTGCCAGCAGCTGCATACCGGGAGGTGGGTACAATGAGGAGTTCTTC.

Notes on this clonotype: Its ends do not fully match the called genes, so a read error is possible. CDR3 sequence: CATTLGWGLAGDYNKQFF. As DNA, the CDR3 is TGTGCCACCACCTTGGGATGGGGACTAGCGGGAGACTACAATAAGCAGTTCTTC. The rearrangement uses TRBV11-2 and TRBJ2-1, with 14 bases fitting TRBD2. The germline CDR1 and CDR2 sequences are SGHAT and FQNNGV. The CDR3 loop spans 18 amino acids.

The chain joins TRBV6-1 to TRBJ2-5; D remains unclear. V was shortened by 10 bases and J by 5 bases, with 23 bases between the two germline ends. Germline lookup yields CDR1 MNHNS and CDR2 SASEGT. The CDR3 runs to 15 residues. In nucleotides, the CDR3 is TGTGCCATCAGCAGACTCCGGGCGGACCCGGAGACCCAGTACTTC. Its translation: CAISRLRADPETQYF.

Notes on this clonotype: Relative to the germline gene, one junction end is altered; a read error may explain this. The chain is built from TRBV11-2 and TRBJ2-3; possibly TRBD2 for D (5 bases). Germline V gene sequence: CDR1 SGHAT, CDR2 FQNNGV. The CDR3 totals 12 residues. This CDR3 is CAGSAREDTQYF. The CDR3 nucleotides are TGTGCCGGCAGCGCTCGGGAAGATACGCAGTATTTT. Combining the CDR3 with reference TRBV11-2 and TRBJ2-3 gives the whole variable domain EAGVAQSPRYKIIEKRQSVAFWCNPISGHATLYWYQQILGQGPKLLIQFQNNGVVDDSQLPKDRFSAERLKGVDSTLKIQPAKLEDSAVYLCAGSAREDTQYFGPGTRLTVL.

Turning to this clonotype: An end of the junction does not agree with germline; a read error may underlie this. The J gene is TRBJ2-3, the V gene TRBV12-3 or TRBV12-4, with D possibly TRBD2 on 5 matching bases. The CDR3 is 11 residues long. CDR3 amino acids: CASSLADTLYF. The CDR3 nucleotides are TGTGCCAGCAGTCTAGCTGATACGCTGTATTTT.

V and J are TRBV6-5 and TRBJ1-6; no reliable D call. CDR1 and CDR2 (germline): MNHEY, SVGAGI. The V end was cut by 0 bases, the J end by 5 bases, with 20 bases between. The CDR3 contains 19 residues. This CDR3 reads CASSYSRIPSWADNSPLHF. DNA for the CDR3: TGTGCCAGCAGTTACTCGCGGATCCCCAGCTGGGCCGATAATTCACCCCTCCACTTT.

In its sample, this clonotype was seen many times. The chain carries TRBV5-6 and TRBJ1-6; D not resolved. Germline V gene data show CDR1 as SGHDT and CDR2 as YYEEEE. This CDR3 comprises 11 residues. Trimming removed 4 bases at V and 13 bases at J, with 9 bases between. CDR3 nucleotides: TGTGCCAGCAGCCAGATGGGGCCCCTCCACTTT. Translating it yields CASSQMGPLHF.

This clonotype was found once. Its ends do not fully match the called genes, so a read error is possible. This rearrangement joins TRBV4-1 to TRBJ2-5; tentative D call: TRBD2 (6 bases). This CDR3 is built from 15 residues. Germline V CDR1 and CDR2: MGHRA, YSYEKL. The CDR3 sequence is CASNQDRTKPGTQYF. In DNA form, the CDR3 reads TGCGCCAGCAACCAAGATAGGACTAAGCCCGGGACCCAGTACTTC.

V usage is TRBV19 and J usage is TRBJ1-4, with 12 positions matching TRBD1. Germline V gene sequence: CDR1 LNHDA, CDR2 SQIVND (reference sequence). CDR3 length: 15 amino acids. V lost 3 bases to trimming and J lost 7 bases; unmatched junction nucleotides: 3. CDR3: CASSIRDRGPEKLFF. DNA for the CDR3: TGTGCCAGTAGTATTAGGGACAGGGGGCCTGAAAAACTGTTTTTT.

The sample holds many counts of this clonotype. The J gene is TRBJ1-1, the V gene TRBV20-1; TRBD1 matches 7 bases. V dropped 6 bases and J dropped 7; count of bases not matched to a gene: 8. This CDR3 is built from 12 residues. The germline gives CDR1 DFQATT, CDR2 SNEGSKA (reference sequence). CDR3 sequence (DNA): TGCAGTGCCGGGACAGACCGGATTGAAGCTTTCTTT. Its translation: CSAGTDRIEAFF.

About this clonotype itself: At one end, the junction sequence differs from germline, possibly due to a read error. CDR3 coding DNA: TGCGCCAACAGTGAATCGGGGAATGAGCAGTTATTC. Protein sequence: CANSESGNEQLF. The rearrangement joins TRBV10-1 to TRBJ2-1, with D tentatively TRBD2 (5 bases). The V gene's germline CDR1 is WNHNN and CDR2 SYGVQD (reference sequence). The CDR3 length is 12 residues.

V usage is TRBV6-2 or TRBV6-3 and J usage is TRBJ2-1; D is possibly TRBD2 (5 bases). Per germline, CDR1 MNHEY and CDR2 SVGEGT. The CDR3 is made up of 14 amino acids. The V and J ends lost 2 bases and 7 bases respectively, with 12 bases between them. In DNA form, the CDR3 reads TGTGCCAGCAGTTACGGCTCGGAGGCGAATGAGCAGTTCTTC. Protein sequence: CASSYGSEANEQFF.

As for this clonotype: This CDR3 fails to terminate in the conserved phenylalanine or tryptophan, so it likely reflects a read error. This CDR3 reads CSVVNNGYEQYL. CDR3 in DNA: TGCAGTGTCGTCAATAATGGCTACGAGCAGTACCTC. The chain joins TRBV29-1 to TRBJ2-7; D gene ambiguous. Germline V gene data show CDR1 as SQVTM and CDR2 as ANQGSEA. The CDR3 length is 12 residues.

On this clonotype itself: One end of the junction varies from germline; a read error may be responsible. The rearrangement links TRBV6-5 to TRBJ2-1; TRBD1 matches 9 bases. CDR1 is MNHEY and CDR2 is SVGAGI in the germline V gene. The CDR3 totals 14 residues. CDR3 loop: CAITWQDRGNEQFF. CDR3 DNA: TGTGCCATCACTTGGCAGGACAGGGGTAATGAACAGTTCTTC.

In DNA form, the CDR3 reads TGTGCCAGCAGCTCCCGGACAGGGGGCGCCATCAGATACGAGCAGTACTTC. Protein product: CASSSRTGGAIRYEQYF. V and J are TRBV11-2 and TRBJ2-7; TRBD1 matches at 11 bases. The ends lost 4 bases at V and 4 bases at J; junction bases unmatched: 12. This CDR3 spans 17 amino acids. The germline CDR1 and CDR2 sequences are SGHAT and FQNNGV.

This clonotype came up many times. The gene calls are TRBV6-2 or TRBV6-3 and TRBJ1-5, with 10 positions matching TRBD1. The CDR3 runs to 16 residues. Germline CDR1 and CDR2: MNHEY and SVGEGT. V gave up 5 bases and J gave up 2 bases; unmatched junction bases: 6. CDR3 loop: CASSKGDRGGNQPQHF. As DNA, the CDR3 is TGTGCCAGCAGTAAGGGGGACAGGGGTGGCAATCAGCCCCAGCATTTT.

The J gene is TRBJ2-5, the V gene TRBV18; 7 positions match TRBD2. The junction had 1 base not matched to a gene; V was cut back by 5 bases and J by 4 bases. Germline V gives CDR1 KGHSH, CDR2 LQKENI. CDR3 length: 12 residues. CDR3 residues: CASSASGETQYF. CDR3 nucleotide sequence: TGTGCCAGCTCAGCTAGCGGAGAGACCCAGTACTTC.

This clonotype appeared many times. This rearrangement joins TRBV12-3 or TRBV12-4 to TRBJ1-1; 7 bases match TRBD1. Germline trimming cut 3 bases from V and 5 bases from J; bases unmatched to any gene: 3. The CDR3 is made up of 13 amino acids. CDR3 residues: CASSLVQGTEAFF. The DNA for the CDR3 is TGTGCCAGCAGTTTGGTACAGGGGACTGAAGCTTTCTTT.

This clonotype came up many times. The CDR3 DNA is TGTGCCAGCAGTGCCACAGGGGAGGGTGAGCAGTTCTTC. It specifies CASSATGEGEQFF. The rearrangement uses TRBV6-1 and TRBJ2-1; the D call may be TRBD1 or TRBD2 (7 bases each). The V gene's germline CDR1 is MNHNS and CDR2 SASEGT. V lost 4 bases and J 9 bases, leaving 13 bases between the germline ends. The CDR3 is made up of 13 amino acids.

The V gene is TRBV28, the J gene TRBJ2-7, with D perhaps TRBD1 (6 bases). V lost 1 base, J lost 3 bases, and 25 bases lay in between. Germline V CDR1 and CDR2: MDHEN, SYDVKM. The CDR3 has 19 residues. CDR3 in DNA: TGTGCCAGCAGTTTATCTAAGGGGGTGGCGAACAGGGCAGTCTACGAGCAGTACTTC. Its translation is CASSLSKGVANRAVYEQYF.

The chain employs TRBV18 and TRBJ2-3; perhaps TRBD1 as D (5 bases). V lost 3 bases to trimming and J lost 0 bases, with 16 bases between them. Looked up from germline, CDR1 is KGHSH and CDR2 is LQKENI. The CDR3 contains 17 residues. CDR3 sequence reads: CASSPVLVGPSTDTQYF. The CDR3 DNA follows: TGTGCCAGCTCACCTGTCTTGGTGGGGCCTAGCACAGATACGCAGTATTTT.

Of note for this clonotype: Sequence at one end of the junction differs from germline and may be a read error. The V call is TRBV11-2, the J call TRBJ2-5; 8 bases are shared with TRBD2. The germline gives CDR1 SGHAT, CDR2 FQNNGV. The CDR3 is 15 amino acids. CDR3 bases: TGTGCCAGCAGCGACTTGACAGGAGCGGGAGAGACCCGGTACTTT. Amino acid sequence: CASSDLTGAGETRYF.

Regarding this clonotype: The junction departs from the called germline gene at one end, perhaps through a read error. The chain couples TRBV7-8 to TRBJ2-7, with D tentatively TRBD1 (5 bases). The CDR3 contains 15 residues. Germline values: CDR1 SGHVS, CDR2 FQNEAQ. The CDR3 region is CASSSTPDSSYEQCF. The CDR3 region has the DNA TGTGCCAGCAGCTCCACCCCCGACAGCTCCTATGAGCAGTGCTTC.